The clone carrying this TCR beta chain has only a few counts. The target antigen is unknown. CDR3 length: 12 amino acids. CDR1 and CDR2 (germline): WSHSY, SAAADI. Between the trimmed V and J ends, which lost 0 bases and 12 bases, there was a span of 12 bases. The data were produced by immunoSEQ multiplex PCR, yet TCRdb's version contains in-frame clones alone and is incomplete. The sample includes about 75,000 clones, roughly four fifths of them seen just once. These memory T cells were uncultured and sequenced directly after ex vivo isolation. This sample is part of a study of CD4 T cell repertoires in COVID-19. On the study more broadly: After approximately nine days of IL-2 expansion, CFSE-low cells were relabeled and restimulated with other coronavirus spikes.

Study-wide findings and caveats: Some SARS-CoV-2 clonotypes, between about 6.5 and 25%, recurred in SARS-CoV and/or HKU1 cultures. Several top expanded SARS-CoV-2-reactive clonotypes were shared by two or three memory subsets.

The source is a human donor who had COVID-19. This chain joins TRBV10-2 and TRBJ2-7; no reliable D call. This specimen consisted of CD4+ T cells from peripheral blood, obtained after recovery from COVID-19. CDR3 nucleotide sequence: TGCGCCAGCAGTGAGTCATTGGGGTTTAGGTACTTC. It yields the protein CASSESLGFRYF.